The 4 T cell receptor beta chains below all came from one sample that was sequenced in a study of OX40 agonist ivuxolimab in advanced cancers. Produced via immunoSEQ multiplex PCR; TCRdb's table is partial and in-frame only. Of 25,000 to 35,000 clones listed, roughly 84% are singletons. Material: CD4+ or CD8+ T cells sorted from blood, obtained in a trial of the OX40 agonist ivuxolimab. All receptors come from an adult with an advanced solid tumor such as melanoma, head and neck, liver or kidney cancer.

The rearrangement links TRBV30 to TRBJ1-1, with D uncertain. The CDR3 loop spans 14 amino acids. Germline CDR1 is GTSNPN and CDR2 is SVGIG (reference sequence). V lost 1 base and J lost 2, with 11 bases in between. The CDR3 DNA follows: TGTGCCTGGAGTGGATCGTACGGCAACACTGAAGCTTTCTTT. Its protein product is CAWSGSYGNTEAFF.

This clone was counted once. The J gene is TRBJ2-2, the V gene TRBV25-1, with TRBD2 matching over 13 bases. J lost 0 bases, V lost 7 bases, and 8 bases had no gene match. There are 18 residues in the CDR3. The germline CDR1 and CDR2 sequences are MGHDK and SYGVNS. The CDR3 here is CASTSLAGGPANTGELFF. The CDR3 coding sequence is TGTGCCAGCACATCACTAGCGGGAGGGCCCGCGAACACCGGGGAGCTGTTTTTT. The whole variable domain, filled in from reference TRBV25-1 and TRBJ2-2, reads EADIYQTPRYLVIGTGKKITLECSQTMGHDKMYWYQQDPGMELHLIHYSYGVNSTEKGDLSSESTVSRIRTEHFPLTLESARPSHTSQYLCASTSLAGGPANTGELFFGEGSRLTVL.

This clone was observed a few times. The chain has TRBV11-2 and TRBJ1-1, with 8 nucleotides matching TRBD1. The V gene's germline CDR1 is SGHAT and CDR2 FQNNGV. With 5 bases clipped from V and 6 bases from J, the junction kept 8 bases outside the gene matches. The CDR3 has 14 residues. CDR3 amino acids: CASSLPDRAAEAFF. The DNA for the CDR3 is TGTGCCAGCAGCCTCCCGGACAGGGCGGCTGAAGCTTTCTTT.

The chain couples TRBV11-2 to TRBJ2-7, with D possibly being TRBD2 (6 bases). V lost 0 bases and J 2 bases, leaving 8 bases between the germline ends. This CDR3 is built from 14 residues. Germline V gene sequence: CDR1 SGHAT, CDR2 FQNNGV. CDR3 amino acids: CASSLDPGAYEQYF. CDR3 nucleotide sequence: TGTGCCAGCAGCTTAGATCCGGGGGCCTACGAGCAGTACTTC.